This T cell receptor (beta chain) was sequenced in a study of blood T cell repertoires in COVID-19. About the study: PBMCs, B-cell-depleted T cells, or T cells were the source of the cDNA or gDNA that made up the material.

The CDR3 extends over 15 amino acids. Losses at the gene ends were 5 bases for V and 2 bases for J; bases not matched to a gene: 4. Germline CDR1 and CDR2: SGHTA and FQGTGA. Clones were sequenced by immunoSEQ multiplex PCR, and TCRdb holds only the in-frame ones, with some missing. In the table there are more than 200,000 clones, 90% of which are singletons. Material for sequencing was peripheral blood. The chain couples TRBV7-3 to TRBJ2-1, with TRBD1 matching over 9 bases. The receptor was derived from a man younger than 40 with COVID-19, enrolled during active disease. DNA of the CDR3: TGTGCCAGCAGCCAGGACAGGGGTCCCTACAATGAGCAGTTCTTC. As protein: CASSQDRGPYNEQFF.